Below are 14 T cell receptor beta chains sequenced from a single sample in a study of T cell clonotyping in hematopoietic cell transplantation. Time point: recipient sample about 28 days before transplant, after cytoreduction. Libraries were prepared by immunoSEQ multiplex PCR; TCRdb keeps only in-frame clonotypes and omits some of them. Of roughly 30,000 clones in the sample, roughly 84% were seen once. The source was peripheral blood mononuclear cells, collected before stem cell transplant. The receptors come from a man aged 35-49 years with acute myeloid leukemia. Some clones in this sample may be carry-over from other donors' samples.

V and J are TRBV30 and TRBJ1-6, with unresolved D. Germline V gene lookup returns CDR1 GTSNPN and CDR2 SVGIG (reference sequence). The CDR3 loop spans 17 amino acids. Trimming removed 4 bases at V and 7 bases at J, with 23 bases between. The CDR3 region is CAWMRAFENLSNSPLHF. The CDR3 DNA is TGTGCCTGGATGAGGGCATTTGAAAACCTATCCAATTCACCCCTCCACTTT.

This clone was counted only a few times. The chain employs TRBV5-1 and TRBJ1-2; D ambiguous. Germline-derived CDR1 and CDR2 are SGHRS and YFSETQ. V gave up 4 bases and J gave up 8 bases, with 18 bases separating them. The CDR3 length is 14 residues. DNA of the CDR3: TGCGCCAGCAGCCCTGAGAGGGCCGGCTTAGGCTACACCTTC. Amino acid sequence: CASSPERAGLGYTF.

The chain links TRBV5-6 to TRBJ1-2, with 8 positions matching TRBD1. This CDR3 region has 14 residues. Germline loops: CDR1 SGHDT, CDR2 YYEEEE. V lost 1 base and J lost 6; bases outside the gene matches: 5. CDR3 nucleotides: TGTGCCAGCAGCTTGATAGGACAGGGCCATGGCTACACCTTC. This sequence encodes CASSLIGQGHGYTF.

The chain recombines TRBV19 with TRBJ1-5; TRBD1 aligns across 10 bases. CDR1 is LNHDA and CDR2 is SQIVND in the germline V gene (reference sequence). This CDR3 spans 15 amino acids. V shed 6 bases, J shed 7 bases, and the junction held 9 bases outside the gene matches. The CDR3 bases are TGTGCCAGTAGCGGACTCGGGACAGGGGAACAGCCCCAGCATTTT. The encoded protein is CASSGLGTGEQPQHF.

This chain links TRBV9 with TRBJ1-1; possible D gene TRBD1, 5 bases. The germline V gene encodes CDR1 SGDLS and CDR2 YYNGEE. Trimming took 6 bases from V and 5 from J, leaving 20 bases between them. CDR3 length equals 15 residues. CDR3 sequence (DNA): TGTGCCAGCACCATGGGGCCTCGGGATTGGACTGAAGCTTTCTTT. Translated, it gives CASTMGPRDWTEAFF.

CDR3 sequence: CAAVAGYWGTEAFF. CDR3 coding DNA: TGTGCCGCGGTGGCAGGCTATTGGGGCACTGAAGCTTTCTTT. This chain uses TRBV2 with TRBJ1-1; no clear D gene. CDR3 length equals 14 residues. Trimming took 11 bases from V and 4 from J, leaving 20 bases between them. From germline, CDR1 is SNHLY and CDR2 FYNNEI.

The gene calls are TRBV7-9 and TRBJ2-7, with D unresolved. CDR1 SEHNR and CDR2 FQNEAQ come from the germline V gene (reference sequence). V dropped 5 bases and J dropped 2 bases, with 7 bases sitting between them. This CDR3 is built from 12 residues. The CDR3, as DNA: TGTGCCAGCAGCCGAACGACCTACGAGCAGTACTTC. It translates to CASSRTTYEQYF.

This clone was seen just once. V is TRBV4-1 and J is TRBJ1-1; perhaps TRBD1 as D (6 bases). V dropped 1 base and J dropped 6 bases, with 15 bases sitting between them. Germline CDR1 reads MGHRA; CDR2 reads YSYEKL. This CDR3 spans 15 amino acids. The CDR3 coding sequence is TGCGCCAGCAGCCAAGGAGGACAGCGGTTCGCTGAAGCTTTCTTT. It specifies CASSQGGQRFAEAFF.

The V gene is TRBV9, the J gene TRBJ2-7; TRBD1 agrees at 8 bases. J lost 1 base, V lost 3 bases, and 3 bases had no gene match. Germline CDR1 SGDLS, CDR2 YYNGEE. The CDR3 covers 14 residues. The CDR3 DNA sequence: TGTGCCAGCAGCGCTACAGGGGGATCCTACGAGCAGTACTTC. This encodes CASSATGGSYEQYF.

The genes are TRBV27 and TRBJ1-6; D gene unclear. The CDR3 consists of 13 residues. Germline-derived CDR1 and CDR2 are MNHEY and SMNVEV (reference sequence). Trimming took off 1 base at V and 11 bases at J, with 9 bases between the two ends. CDR3 coding DNA: TGTGCCAGCAGTTTATACCCTCAAACACCCCTCCACTTT. It yields the protein CASSLYPQTPLHF.

The CDR3 DNA follows: TGTGCCAGCAGCTTAGCCTTTGCGGGAAAGTTCGAGCAGTACTTC. Protein product: CASSLAFAGKFEQYF. The chain couples TRBV5-6 to TRBJ2-7; D may be TRBD2 (6 bases). The CDR3 spans 15 residues. CDR1 is SGHDT, CDR2 YYEEEE, per germline. The V end lost 2 bases, the J end lost 6 bases, and 18 bases lay between the germline ends.

This chain links TRBV30 with TRBJ2-3; 11 bases fit TRBD2. The CDR3 is 14 amino acids. Germline loops: CDR1 GTSNPN, CDR2 SVGIG (reference sequence). Trimming at V came to 3 bases and at J to 4 bases, leaving 3 bases not matched to a gene. The DNA of the CDR3 is TGTGCCTGGAGGACTAGCGGGGACCCAGATACGCAGTATTTT. Protein: CAWRTSGDPDTQYF.

The chain carries TRBV29-1 and TRBJ2-1, with 9 bases identical to TRBD2. With V trimmed by 3 bases and J by 2 bases, 5 bases remained unmatched. The CDR3 length is 15 residues. From germline, CDR1 is SQVTM and CDR2 ANQGSEA. CDR3 in amino acids: CSVERSGSPYNEQFF. For the CDR3, the DNA is TGCAGCGTTGAGCGTAGCGGGAGCCCCTACAATGAGCAGTTCTTC.

The chain combines TRBV11-2 with TRBJ1-5, with no clear D. Deletions cut 4 bases from V and 4 bases from J, with 20 bases between. In germline, CDR1 is SGHAT, CDR2 FQNNGV. The CDR3 has 17 amino acids. The CDR3 DNA reads TGTGCCAGCAGCTCTTCTTCCGGGCTTTCTAGGAATCAGCCCCAGCATTTT. Translated, it gives CASSSSSGLSRNQPQHF.